This TCR beta chain was documented in a study of monozygotic twins with inflammatory bowel disease. With eight separate reactions per sample, the authors made cDNA. TCRdb reworked the 5' RACE reads into one entry per CDR3 protein, no DNA. The sample totals hundreds of thousands of distinct CDR3 sequences. This clonotype was sampled from a human donor with ulcerative colitis or Crohn's disease, or a healthy co-twin of an affected twin (not recorded which). The sequenced sample was blood.

The CDR3 here is CSASGGPHEQYF. This chain links TRBV20-1 with TRBJ2-7; the TRBD1 assignment by TCRdb is unverifiable without DNA. This CDR3 comprises 12 residues. CDR1 and CDR2 (germline): DFQATT, SNEGSKA (reference sequence).